What follows describes a single TCR beta chain. This record belongs to a study of blood T cell repertoires in COVID-19. Overall study context: Donors in the United States, Italy and Spain gave samples during acute or convalescent COVID-19. Sources were T cells, B-cell-depleted T cells, or PBMCs; the material itself was cDNA or gDNA.

Repertoires were generated with immunoSEQ multiplex PCR, while TCRdb's copy carries only in-frame clones and drops some. The data show about 230,000 clones, with 70% to 90% seen just once and about 1% held by the top ten. The source material was peripheral blood. The clonotype was recovered from a man aged 40-49 years with acute or convalescent COVID-19.

CDR3 in DNA: TGTGCCAGCAGCGTAGTAGGTACCGGGACAGGTCGAGGGTCTGGGGCCAACGTCCTGACTTTC. Protein product: CASSVVGTGTGRGSGANVLTF. The chain is built from TRBV9 and TRBJ2-6; 8 bases line up with TRBD1. V trimming: 0 bases; J trimming: 1 base; junction bases outside the gene matches: 15. The CDR3 consists of 21 residues. The germline gives CDR1 SGDLS, CDR2 YYNGEE.